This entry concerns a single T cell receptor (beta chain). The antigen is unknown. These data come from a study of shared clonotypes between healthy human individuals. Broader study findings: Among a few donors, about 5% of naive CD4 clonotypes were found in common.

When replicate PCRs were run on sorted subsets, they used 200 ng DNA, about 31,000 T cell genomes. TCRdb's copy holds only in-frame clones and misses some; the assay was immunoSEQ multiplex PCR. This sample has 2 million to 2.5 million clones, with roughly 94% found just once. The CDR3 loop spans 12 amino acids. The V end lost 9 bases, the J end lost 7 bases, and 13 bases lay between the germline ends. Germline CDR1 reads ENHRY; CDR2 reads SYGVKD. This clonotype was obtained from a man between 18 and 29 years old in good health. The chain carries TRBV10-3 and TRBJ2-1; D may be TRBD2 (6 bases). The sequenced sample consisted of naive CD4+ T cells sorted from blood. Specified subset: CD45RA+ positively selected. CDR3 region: CAMRTTVNEQFF. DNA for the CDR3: TGTGCCATGCGGACTACGGTGAATGAGCAGTTCTTC.